This T cell receptor beta chain emerged from a study of response to subunit inactivated influenza vaccine. The study's findings and limits: With each seasonal influenza vaccination, the authors suggested, few new T cells are recruited.

As for this clonotype: Its specificity is not known.

V lost 4 bases to trimming and J lost 0 bases, with 13 bases between them. The CDR3 has 15 residues. The germline CDR1 and CDR2 sequences are SGHKS and YYEKEE (reference sequence). TCRdb analysed the RT-PCR reads with MiXCR anew, one entry per CDR3 protein. Of 500,000 to 750,000 distinct CDR3 sequences listed, around 15% are singletons. The V and J genes are TRBV5-5 and TRBJ1-2, with TRBD1 as a possible D gene (6 bases). The material sequenced was PBMCs from blood, taken about 11 days after vaccination. The clonotype was recovered from a man aged 50-60 years who received an inactivated influenza vaccine. The CDR3 DNA sequence: TGTGCCAGCAGCCCTTTCGGGACAACTAACTATGGCTACACCTTC. Amino acid sequence: CASSPFGTTNYGYTF.